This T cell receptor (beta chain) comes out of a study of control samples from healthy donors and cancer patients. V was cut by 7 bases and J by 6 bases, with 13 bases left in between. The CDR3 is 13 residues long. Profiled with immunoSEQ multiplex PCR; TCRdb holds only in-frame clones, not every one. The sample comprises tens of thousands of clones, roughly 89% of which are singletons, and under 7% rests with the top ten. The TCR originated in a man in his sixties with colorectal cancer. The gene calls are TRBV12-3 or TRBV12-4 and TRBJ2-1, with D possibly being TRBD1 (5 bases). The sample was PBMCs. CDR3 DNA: TGTGCCAGCACCTCGGACAAGATCAATGAGCAGTTCTTC. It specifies CASTSDKINEQFF.